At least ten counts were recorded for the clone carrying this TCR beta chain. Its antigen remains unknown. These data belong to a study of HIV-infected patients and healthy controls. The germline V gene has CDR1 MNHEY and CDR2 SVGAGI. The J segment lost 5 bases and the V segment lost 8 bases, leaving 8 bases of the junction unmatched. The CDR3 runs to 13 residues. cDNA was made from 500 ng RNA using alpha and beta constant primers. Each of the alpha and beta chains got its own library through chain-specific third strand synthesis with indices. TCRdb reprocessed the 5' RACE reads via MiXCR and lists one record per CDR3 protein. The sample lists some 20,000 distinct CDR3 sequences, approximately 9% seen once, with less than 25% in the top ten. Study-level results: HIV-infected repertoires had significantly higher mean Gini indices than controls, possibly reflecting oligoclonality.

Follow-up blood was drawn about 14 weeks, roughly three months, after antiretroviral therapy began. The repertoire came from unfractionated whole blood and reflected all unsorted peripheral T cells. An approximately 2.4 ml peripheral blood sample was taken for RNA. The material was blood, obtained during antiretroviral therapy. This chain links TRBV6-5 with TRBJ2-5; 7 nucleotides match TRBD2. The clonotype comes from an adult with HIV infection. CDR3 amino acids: CASGTSDLETQYF. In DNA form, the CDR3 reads TGTGCCAGCGGCACTAGCGATTTGGAGACCCAGTACTTC.